This T cell receptor (beta chain) was observed in a study of control samples from healthy donors and cancer patients. Assay used: immunoSEQ multiplex PCR; TCRdb lists only in-frame clones, some missing. Of 150,000 or so clones listed, 85% to 95% are singletons. This CDR3 comprises 15 residues. Germline V gene data show CDR1 as KGHSH and CDR2 as LQKENI. V lost 3 bases and J 3 bases, leaving 14 bases between the germline ends. This clone has a single count. The clonotype was recovered from a woman aged 60-70 years in good health. The sample comprised blood. The V and J genes are TRBV18 and TRBJ1-1; D unresolved. Here the CDR3 reads CASSPTRLPDTEAFF. The CDR3 coding sequence is TGTGCCAGCTCACCGACCCGCCTTCCCGACACTGAAGCTTTCTTT.